Listed here are 2 T cell receptor beta chains from one sample, sequenced in a study of cytomegalovirus exposure and HLA in healthy donors. Method: immunoSEQ multiplex PCR; TCRdb's copy keeps in-frame clones and lacks some. The sample includes roughly 300,000 clones, approximately 90% of them seen just once. Source material: PBMCs. These receptors were obtained from a woman younger than 35 in good health and CMV-seronegative.

V gene TRBV28 combines with J gene TRBJ1-3; weak D call: TRBD1 (6 bases). Germline CDR1 MDHEN, CDR2 SYDVKM. This CDR3 is 12 amino acids long. V was trimmed by 5 bases and J by 8 bases, leaving 10 bases between them. This CDR3 is CASSTSGDTIYF. CDR3 nucleotides: TGTGCCAGCAGTACCTCAGGGGACACCATATATTTT.

The chain combines TRBV28 with TRBJ1-6, with D possibly TRBD1 on 6 matching bases. CDR1 is MDHEN and CDR2 is SYDVKM in the germline V gene. The germline V and J ends were trimmed by 11 bases and 7 bases, with 18 bases remaining between them. The CDR3 contains 14 residues. Here the CDR3 reads CASFRGAKNSPLHF. The CDR3 coding sequence is TGTGCCTCTTTCCGGGGGGCGAAAAATTCACCCCTCCACTTT.